These 27 T cell receptor beta chains share one sample of origin, sequenced in a study of metastatic and nonmetastatic thyroid tumors. All patients reached thyroid surgery having received no treatment beforehand. From the PCR reads, TCRdb re-called clones with MiXCR. This sample carries about 59,000 clones, 16% of them seen once, and the ten largest clones take roughly 10%. Sequenced sample: blood. The source of these receptors is a male donor with papillary thyroid cancer or a benign thyroid nodule (not recorded which). Some clones in this sample may be carry-over from other donors' samples.

This clone was detected many times. The chain is built from TRBV2 and TRBJ1-2; D may be TRBD1 (6 bases). CDR1 is SNHLY and CDR2 is FYNNEI in the germline V gene. The ends were cut back, 7 bases at V and 8 bases at J, with 17 bases in the middle. CDR3 length: 13 amino acids. This CDR3 is CASTTNRVEGYTF. In DNA, the CDR3 is TGTGCCAGCACCACCAACAGGGTTGAGGGCTACACCTTC.

This clone has ten or more counts. This clone may be a read error of a much larger clone one base away. The chain combines TRBV27 with TRBJ2-7; D gene uncertain. The CDR3 is 13 residues long. Per the germline V gene, CDR1 is MNHEY and CDR2 is SMNVEV (reference sequence). The CDR3 region is CASSLQAGYGQYF. The CDR3 region has the DNA TGTGCCAGCAGTTTACAGGCCGGGTACGGGCAGTACTTC.

For this clone: Mismatch with germline at one junction end may stem from a read error. The chain has TRBV6-5 and TRBJ1-1, with no clear D. The CDR3 consists of 11 residues. Looked up from germline, CDR1 is MNHEY and CDR2 is SVGAGI. The CDR3 sequence is CARSYAIEAFF. CDR3 DNA: TGTGCCAGGAGTTATGCCATCGAAGCTTTCTTT.

This clone was recorded many times. The rearrangement uses TRBV28 and TRBJ1-2, with 9 bases identical to TRBD1. V gave up 11 bases and J gave up 5 bases; unmatched junction bases: 6. Germline V gene data show CDR1 as MDHEN and CDR2 as SYDVKM. This CDR3 region has 12 residues. The CDR3 spells CAGGTGRYGYTF. The CDR3 nucleotides read TGTGCCGGGGGGACAGGGCGGTATGGCTACACCTTC.

Points on this clone: A clone one base away is much larger, so this may be a read error. This chain links TRBV9 with TRBJ2-7; 9 nucleotides align to TRBD1. J gave up 5 bases and V 3 bases, and 15 bases lay outside the gene matches. Looked up from germline, CDR1 is SGDLS and CDR2 is YYNGEE. This CDR3 region has 17 residues. CDR3 in amino acids: CASSAHPTGGFLDEQYF. The CDR3 coding sequence is TGTGCCAGCAGCGCACACCCAACAGGGGGCTTTTTGGACGAGCAGTACTTC.

This clone was seen at least ten times. V gene TRBV18 combines with J gene TRBJ1-1; a weak D match, TRBD1 (5 bases). Germline CDR1 is KGHSH and CDR2 is LQKENI. There are 11 residues in the CDR3. V lost 6 bases to trimming and J lost 7 bases, with 9 bases between them. The CDR3 DNA is TGTGCCAGCTCGGAGGGGTTTGAAGCTTTCTTT. It codes for CASSEGFEAFF.

This clone was seen ten or more times. CDR3 loop: CASSSAITDTQYF. CDR3 DNA: TGTGCCAGCAGCTCGGCTATCACAGATACGCAGTATTTT. The chain has TRBV5-6 and TRBJ2-3; D is ambiguous. The CDR3 is made up of 13 amino acids. Per the germline V gene, CDR1 is SGHDT and CDR2 is YYEEEE. The V gene lost 3 bases and the J gene lost 2 bases, with 7 bases spanning the gap.

The chain has TRBV12-3 or TRBV12-4 and TRBJ2-1; D not resolved. Trimming took off 5 bases at V and 8 bases at J, with 10 bases between the two ends. There are 12 residues in the CDR3. The CDR3 coding sequence is TGTGCCAGCAGTGCCCCTTATCATGAGCAGTTCTTC. This translates into CASSAPYHEQFF.

This clone was observed many times. The rearrangement links TRBV11-2 to TRBJ1-2; the match to TRBD1 covers 7 bases. This CDR3 has 16 amino acids. The J segment lost 4 bases and the V segment lost 1 base, leaving 9 bases of the junction unmatched. Per germline, CDR1 SGHAT and CDR2 FQNNGV. The DNA for the CDR3 is TGTGCCAGCAGCTTAGTCGGACAGGATACCATCTATGGCTACACCTTC. This translates into CASSLVGQDTIYGYTF.

This clone appeared many times. The chain has TRBV6-1 and TRBJ1-5; 10 bases line up with TRBD1. Trimming took 5 bases from V and 1 from J; bases not matched to a gene: 2. The CDR3 runs to 15 residues. Germline CDR1 and CDR2: MNHNS and SASEGT. The CDR3 DNA reads as TGTGCCAGCAGTCGGGACAGGGGCAGCAATCAGCCCCAGCATTTT. Protein sequence: CASSRDRGSNQPQHF.

The chain uses TRBV20-1 and TRBJ1-2; TRBD1 aligns across 8 bases. V gave up 0 bases and J gave up 6 bases; unmatched junction bases: 12. Per germline, CDR1 DFQATT and CDR2 SNEGSKA (reference sequence). This CDR3 comprises 16 residues. For the CDR3, the DNA is TGCAGTGCTAGAGATGGAGGAAAGGACAGGGAGGATGGCTACACCTTC. Its protein product is CSARDGGKDREDGYTF.

This clone was counted ten times or more. This chain links TRBV7-9 with TRBJ2-7; tentatively, D is TRBD1 or TRBD2 (5 bases each). Between the trimmed V and J ends, which lost 5 bases and 2 bases, there was a span of 13 bases. Germline values: CDR1 SEHNR, CDR2 FQNEAQ (reference sequence). CDR3 length: 14 residues. CDR3 region: CASSPGPAAYEQYF. The CDR3 bases are TGTGCCAGCAGCCCGGGACCCGCAGCCTACGAGCAGTACTTC.

The chain couples TRBV19 to TRBJ2-7; no clear D. The V end was cut by 3 bases, the J end by 3 bases, with 15 bases between. Per the germline V gene, CDR1 is LNHDA and CDR2 is SQIVND (reference sequence). CDR3 length: 15 residues. In nucleotides, the CDR3 is TGTGCCAGTAGTATTGGAGCTTGCGGTCTCTACGAGCAGTACTTC. Translation gives CASSIGACGLYEQYF.

This clone appeared many times. The chain carries TRBV9 and TRBJ2-2; D unresolved. Germline loops: CDR1 SGDLS, CDR2 YYNGEE. V gave up 4 bases and J gave up 1 base, with 5 bases separating them. The CDR3 extends over 13 amino acids. This CDR3 reads CASSPGNTGELFF. CDR3 DNA sequence: TGTGCCAGCAGCCCGGGGAACACCGGGGAGCTGTTTTTT.

This clone was detected many times. The chain combines TRBV10-1 with TRBJ2-1; unclear D gene. Germline CDR1 and CDR2: WNHNN and SYGVQD (reference sequence). This CDR3 is 15 amino acids long. Trimming shortened V by 4 bases and J by 0 bases, and 10 bases separated the two germline ends. The CDR3 is CASSVERSSYNEQFF. As DNA, the CDR3 is TGCGCCAGCAGTGTCGAGAGAAGCTCCTACAATGAGCAGTTCTTC.

This clone was found many times. V and J are TRBV6-1 and TRBJ1-3, with unresolved D. V gave up 4 bases and J gave up 2 bases, with 12 bases separating them. The CDR3 contains 15 residues. The V gene's germline CDR1 is MNHNS and CDR2 SASEGT. This CDR3 is CASSGSQWPGNTIYF. The CDR3, as DNA: TGTGCCAGCAGTGGGAGCCAGTGGCCTGGAAACACCATATATTTT.

This clone was picked up many times. J is TRBJ1-1 and V is TRBV3-1; D gene uncertain. V was pared by 7 bases and J by 1 base, with 13 bases between. Germline lookup yields CDR1 LGHDT and CDR2 YNNKEL (reference sequence). CDR3 length equals 14 residues. CDR3: CASNRGRANTEAFF. CDR3 nucleotide sequence: TGTGCCAGCAACCGCGGGCGGGCGAACACTGAAGCTTTCTTT.

This clone was counted many times. In nucleotides, the CDR3 is TGTGCCAGCAGACTAGCGGGAGCAGGAGAGACCCAGTACTTC. This sequence encodes CASRLAGAGETQYF. The chain recombines TRBV7-9 with TRBJ2-5, with 11 bases identical to TRBD2. V lost 6 bases and J lost 4; bases outside the gene matches: 4. CDR1 is SEHNR, CDR2 FQNEAQ, per germline (reference sequence). This CDR3 has 14 residues.

In its sample, this clone was seen many times. V and J are TRBV7-8 and TRBJ2-7; D possibly uses TRBD1 or TRBD2 (5 bases each). The V and J ends lost 6 bases and 0 bases respectively, with 9 bases between them. There are 13 residues in the CDR3. Germline CDR1 SGHVS, CDR2 FQNEAQ. CDR3 amino acids: CASRRDASYEQYF. CDR3 coding DNA: TGTGCCAGCAGACGGGACGCCTCCTACGAGCAGTACTTC.

In its sample, this clone was seen many times. The sample has other DNA sequences that encode this CDR3 too. The CDR3 DNA reads as TGTGCCAGCAGCCCCTCCCCAGGGGACTATGGCTACACCTTC. Protein: CASSPSPGDYGYTF. The chain carries TRBV7-2 and TRBJ1-2, with D perhaps matching TRBD1 (6 bases). Germline V gene lookup returns CDR1 SGHTA and CDR2 FQGNSA. V lost 5 bases and J lost 3, with 13 bases in between. The CDR3 contains 14 residues.

The chain couples TRBV6-1 to TRBJ2-3; D may be TRBD2 (5 bases). CDR3 length equals 16 residues. Germline loops: CDR1 MNHNS, CDR2 SASEGT. Trimming took 4 bases from V and 2 from J, leaving 16 bases between them. The CDR3 region has the DNA TGTGCCAGCAGTGTGGAGGTAGTGAGGCCCACAGATACGCAGTATTTT. Translating gives CASSVEVVRPTDTQYF.

This clone was detected only a few times. The V call is TRBV6-1, the J call TRBJ2-7; D not certain. The V gene's germline CDR1 is MNHNS and CDR2 SASEGT. This CDR3 has 14 residues. V shed 8 bases and J shed 4 bases, with 18 bases lying between them. The CDR3 coding sequence is TGTGCCAGCTTTGGGTGCTGGAGTCGGTACGAGCAGTACGTC. Encoded protein: CASFGCWSRYEQYV.

The table lists this clone with many counts. The V call is TRBV20-1, the J call TRBJ2-3, with TRBD2 matching over 16 bases. The V gene end was trimmed by 3 bases and the J gene end by 4 bases; junction bases not matched to a gene: 4. The germline CDR1 and CDR2 sequences are DFQATT and SNEGSKA (reference sequence). This CDR3 has 16 amino acids. This CDR3 is CSARLGLAGGSDTQYF. For the CDR3, the DNA is TGCAGTGCTAGGCTGGGACTAGCGGGAGGGTCAGATACGCAGTATTTT.

This clone was seen repeatedly, ten times or more. The identical CDR3 is also encoded by other nucleotide sequences in the sample. The chain links TRBV2 to TRBJ2-3; the match to TRBD1 covers 12 bases. The germline V gene has CDR1 SNHLY and CDR2 FYNNEI. The length of the CDR3 is 16 residues. With 6 bases clipped from V and 4 bases from J, the junction kept 8 bases outside the gene matches. For the CDR3, the DNA is TGTGCCAGCAGGAGGGAGGGGACAGGGGGCCCAGATACGCAGTATTTT. Translated: CASRREGTGGPDTQYF. Full variable domain (missing parts from reference TRBV2 and TRBJ2-3): EPEVTQTPSHQVTQMGQEVILRCVPISNHLYFYWYRQILGQKVEFLVSFYNNEISEKSEIFDDQFSVERPDGSNFTLKIRSTKLEDSAMYFCASRREGTGGPDTQYFGPGTRLTVL.

Turning to this clone: With a much larger clone just one base away, this may be a read error. This chain uses TRBV9 with TRBJ2-5, with D perhaps matching TRBD2 (5 bases). CDR3 length equals 14 residues. Trimming stripped 4 bases from V and 1 base from J, with 11 bases between. CDR1 SGDLS and CDR2 YYNGEE come from the germline V gene. The CDR3 nucleotides read TGTGCCAGCAGCCCAATAGCGTCCCAAGAGACCCAGTACTTC. Amino acids: CASSPIASQETQYF.

This clone was detected a few times. A read error may be the cause here, since a much bigger clone is one base away. The V call is TRBV7-8, the J call TRBJ2-2; no firm D call. Germline CDR1 reads SGHVS; CDR2 reads FQNEAQ. Deletions cut 5 bases from V and 2 bases from J, with 9 bases between. The CDR3 covers 14 residues. The DNA of the CDR3 is TGTGCCAGCAGCCATATTGGAAACACCGGGGAGCTGTTTTTT. Translating gives CASSHIGNTGELFF.

Details on this clone: This may be a read error, as it is one base from a much larger clone. This sequence joins TRBV29-1 and TRBJ2-3; the match to TRBD1 covers 8 bases. Germline-derived CDR1 and CDR2 are SQVTM and ANQGSEA. V was pared by 7 bases and J by 5 bases, with 14 bases of the junction left unmatched. The CDR3 spans 15 residues. The CDR3: CSAVGWDRNKDTQYF. The CDR3 DNA follows: TGCAGCGCCGTCGGTTGGGACAGGAATAAAGATACGCAGTATTTT.